A single sample gave rise to the 24 T cell receptor beta chains below, sequenced in a study of T cells in Graves' hyperthyroidism and ophthalmopathy. The investigators amplified TCR beta CDR3 regions from RNA transcripts. HTBI primers drove first-round RT-PCR of the TCR CDR3. TCRdb reprocessed the multiplex PCR reads via MiXCR and lists one record per CDR3 protein. The sample has 550,000 to 800,000 distinct CDR3 sequences; roughly 17% are singletons. The sequencing input was blood. Receptors were obtained from a man between 45 and 60 years old with Graves' hyperthyroidism.

The chain combines TRBV11-2 with TRBJ1-1, with D possibly matching TRBD1 (6 bases). V was clipped by 5 bases and J by 7 bases, with 20 bases between them. CDR3 length equals 15 residues. Germline loops: CDR1 SGHAT, CDR2 FQNNGV. This chain's CDR3 is CASSPYPQGDIEAFF. The CDR3, as DNA: TGTGCCAGCAGCCCCTACCCACAGGGTGACATTGAAGCTTTCTTT.

This clonotype was counted at least ten times. The chain joins TRBV28 to TRBJ2-7; TRBD2 agrees at 11 bases. This CDR3 is 14 amino acids long. Germline assignment: CDR1 MDHEN and CDR2 SYDVKM. V lost 5 bases, J lost 3 bases, and 3 bases stayed unmatched. The CDR3 DNA is TGTGCCAGCAGTCTAGCGGGAGGTATCTACGAGCAGTACTTC. It specifies CASSLAGGIYEQYF.

In regard to this clonotype: One base away lies a much larger clone, so this may be a sequencing read error. It is likely a read error, because the conserved phenylalanine at the end of the CDR3 is missing. The chain joins TRBV20-1 to TRBJ1-1; no clear D. The CDR3 covers 12 residues. V was clipped by 3 bases and J by 1 base, with 6 bases between them. Germline CDR1 reads DFQATT; CDR2 reads SNEGSKA (reference sequence). The chain's CDR3 is CSARGPNTEAFS. As DNA, the CDR3 is TGCAGTGCTAGGGGCCCGAACACTGAAGCTTTCTCT.

J is TRBJ1-1 and V is TRBV12-3 or TRBV12-4; unclear D gene. The V gene lost 1 base and the J gene lost 5 bases, with 8 bases spanning the gap. The CDR3 sequence is 13 residues long. In DNA, the CDR3 is TGTGCCAGCAGTTTAGTGGCAGAGACTGAAGCTTTCTTT. This translates into CASSLVAETEAFF.

At least ten counts were recorded for this clonotype. The chain recombines TRBV6-2 or TRBV6-3 with TRBJ2-5; perhaps TRBD1 as D (5 bases). This CDR3 is built from 14 residues. V was trimmed by 7 bases and J by 0 bases, leaving 12 bases between them. Germline V gives CDR1 MNHEY, CDR2 SVGEGT. The CDR3 sequence is CASTSTVYQETQYF. The CDR3 DNA follows: TGTGCCAGCACTTCGACAGTTTACCAAGAGACCCAGTACTTC.

V is TRBV20-1 and J is TRBJ2-6, with D tentatively TRBD1 or TRBD2 (7 bases each). The CDR3 length is 18 residues. The germline V gene encodes CDR1 DFQATT and CDR2 SNEGSKA (reference sequence). V dropped 7 bases and J dropped 4 bases, with 26 bases sitting between them. As DNA, the CDR3 is TGCAGTGTATCGGAAGGGGGCGGGAGAGGGAGAGGGGCCAACGTCCTGACTTTC. It is translated as CSVSEGGGRGRGANVLTF.

This clonotype occurred many times. The chain has TRBV28 and TRBJ1-5; D possibly corresponds to TRBD1 (6 bases). V lost 6 bases and J lost 3, with 12 bases in between. CDR3 length equals 14 residues. Germline V gene data show CDR1 as MDHEN and CDR2 as SYDVKM. Written as DNA, the CDR3 is TGTGCCAGCAGCGGGGGCGGTCCCAATCAGCCCCAGCATTTT. Encoded protein: CASSGGGPNQPQHF.

This clonotype was detected many times. This may be a read error, as it is one base from a much larger clone. V is TRBV6-2 or TRBV6-3 and J is TRBJ2-7; 8 nucleotides align to TRBD2. CDR1 is MNHEY and CDR2 is SVGEGT in the germline V gene. V was clipped by 2 bases and J by 0 bases; unmatched bases: 3. The CDR3 is made up of 15 amino acids. CDR3 in amino acids: CASSYLAGSSYEQYF. CDR3 coding DNA: TGTGCCAGCAGTTACCTAGCGGGCAGCTCCTACGAGCAGTACTTC.

This clonotype came up many times. This CDR3 is CSARARTGNQPQHF. As DNA, the CDR3 is TGCAGTGCTAGGGCCAGGACAGGCAATCAGCCCCAGCATTTT. V is TRBV20-1 and J is TRBJ1-5, with a weak D call TRBD1 (6 bases). Germline CDR1 and CDR2: DFQATT and SNEGSKA (reference sequence). Trimming took 3 bases from V and 2 from J, leaving 11 bases between them. This CDR3 is 14 amino acids long.

This clonotype was picked up a small number of times. This rearrangement joins TRBV11-2 to TRBJ2-7; 9 bases line up with TRBD1. V shed 1 base and J 4 bases; nucleotides not matched to a gene: 5. In germline, CDR1 is SGHAT, CDR2 FQNNGV. The CDR3 covers 15 residues. CDR3 residues: CASSLGGTGFYEQYF. The CDR3 DNA is TGTGCCAGCAGCTTAGGTGGGACAGGGTTTTACGAGCAGTACTTC.

The chain uses TRBV9 and TRBJ2-1, with TRBD1 matching over 8 bases. The CDR3 contains 15 residues. Germline CDR1 SGDLS, CDR2 YYNGEE. With 3 bases clipped from V and 3 bases from J, the junction kept 5 bases outside the gene matches. CDR3 nucleotide sequence: TGTGCCAGCAGCGCCAACAGGGGGTTCTACAATGAGCAGTTCTTC. It encodes CASSANRGFYNEQFF. The entire variable domain, with the rest obtained from reference TRBV9 and TRBJ2-1, is as follows: DSGVTQTPKHLITATGQRVTLRCSPRSGDLSVYWYQQSLDQGLQFLIQYYNGEERAKGNILERFSAQQFPDLHSELNLSSLELGDSALYFCASSANRGFYNEQFFGPGTRLTVL.

CDR3 DNA sequence: TGCAGTGCTCCCGGACAGGGTGTTAGGGAGCTGTTTTTT. It specifies CSAPGQGVRELFF. The chain links TRBV20-1 to TRBJ2-2; 8 bases map to TRBD1. This CDR3 has 13 residues. Losses at the gene ends were 5 bases for V and 9 bases for J; bases not matched to a gene: 8. Germline CDR1 DFQATT, CDR2 SNEGSKA (reference sequence).

This clonotype was seen ten or more times. This chain uses TRBV28 with TRBJ2-7; maybe TRBD1 (6 bases). The CDR3 is 13 amino acids. Germline V lookup: CDR1 MDHEN, CDR2 SYDVKM. Trimming pared 10 bases from V and 5 bases from J, leaving 18 bases between. This CDR3 is CATITGSLDEQYF. CDR3 nucleotides: TGTGCCACCATAACAGGGTCTCTGGACGAGCAGTACTTC.

The chain has TRBV5-1 and TRBJ2-1; perhaps TRBD1 as D (5 bases). Trimming pared 3 bases from V and 7 bases from J, leaving 20 bases between. This CDR3 has 16 residues. Germline V gives CDR1 SGHRS, CDR2 YFSETQ. CDR3 coding DNA: TGCGCCAGCAGCTCATATACCGGACATGTTGGTAATGAGCAGTTCTTC. Its protein product is CASSSYTGHVGNEQFF. The complete variable domain, with remaining parts taken from reference TRBV5-1 and TRBJ2-1, reads KAGVTQTPRYLIKTRGQQVTLSCSPISGHRSVSWYQQTPGQGLQFLFEYFSETQRNKGNFPGRFSGRQFSNSRSEMNVSTLELGDSALYLCASSSYTGHVGNEQFFGPGTRLTVL.

This clonotype was picked up many times. The V call is TRBV5-1, the J call TRBJ2-7; TRBD1 matches 8 bases. The J segment lost 4 bases and the V segment lost 5 bases, leaving 11 bases of the junction unmatched. The CDR3 consists of 15 residues. The V gene's germline CDR1 is SGHRS and CDR2 YFSETQ. The CDR3 coding sequence is TGCGCCAGCAGAGTGGCAGGGGGCAATACGTACGAGCAGTACTTC. This translates into CASRVAGGNTYEQYF.

This chain joins TRBV28 and TRBJ2-4; a possible D gene is TRBD2 (5 bases). Germline V gene lookup returns CDR1 MDHEN and CDR2 SYDVKM. There are 14 residues in the CDR3. V was cut by 6 bases and J by 1 base, with 10 bases left in between. As DNA, the CDR3 is TGTGCCAGCAGACTCGGAGGTGCCAAAAACATTCAGTACTTC. It codes for CASRLGGAKNIQYF.

This clonotype showed up just a few times. This chain links TRBV24-1 with TRBJ2-1, with D possibly matching TRBD2 (6 bases). V lost 2 bases, J lost 2 bases, and 15 bases lay in between. The CDR3 contains 17 residues. CDR1 and CDR2 from the germline V gene are KGHDR and SFDVKD. Here the CDR3 DNA reads TGTGCCACCAGTGATTACTGGGGAGGTAAGGCCTACAATGAGCAGTTCTTC. Translated: CATSDYWGGKAYNEQFF.

This clonotype was seen repeatedly, ten times or more. The rearrangement joins TRBV7-2 to TRBJ2-5, with 10 positions matching TRBD1. V was clipped by 4 bases and J by 3 bases; unmatched bases: 5. CDR3 length: 15 amino acids. CDR1 is SGHTA and CDR2 is FQGNSA in the germline V gene. The CDR3 sequence: CASSWDRGKEETQYF. The CDR3 DNA sequence: TGTGCCAGCAGCTGGGACAGGGGAAAGGAAGAGACCCAGTACTTC.

Only a few counts were recorded for this clonotype. The rearrangement links TRBV9 to TRBJ1-5; perhaps TRBD1 as D (5 bases). The CDR3 is 14 residues long. Germline V CDR1 and CDR2: SGDLS, YYNGEE. Trimming shortened V by 4 bases and J by 8 bases, and 16 bases separated the two germline ends. The CDR3 sequence is CASSPHGTTEPQHF. For the CDR3, the DNA is TGTGCCAGCAGCCCTCACGGGACCACGGAGCCCCAGCATTTT.

This clonotype occurred many times. This chain uses TRBV12-5 with TRBJ2-1, with 8 bases lining up with TRBD1. Losses at the gene ends were 1 base for V and 4 bases for J; bases not matched to a gene: 18. The CDR3 length is 20 residues. The germline V gene encodes CDR1 LGHNT and CDR2 FRNRAP. The CDR3, as DNA: TGTGCTAGTGGTTTGGGCCCCGCCGAAATCGGGACAGGTCGTTACAATGAGCAGTTCTTC. Translated, it gives CASGLGPAEIGTGRYNEQFF. Looking up the rest from reference TRBV12-5 and TRBJ2-1 gives the full variable domain: DARVTQTPRHKVTEMGQEVTMRCQPILGHNTVFWYRQTMMQGLELLAYFRNRAPLDDSGMPKDRFSAEMPDATLATLKIQPSEPRDSAVYFCASGLGPAEIGTGRYNEQFFGPGTRLTVL.

This clonotype showed up many times. The CDR3 protein is CAISAGGYNEQFF. CDR3 DNA sequence: TGTGCCATCAGTGCGGGGGGATACAATGAGCAGTTCTTC. The V gene is TRBV10-3, the J gene TRBJ2-1; 7 bases are shared with TRBD2. Germline CDR1 ENHRY, CDR2 SYGVKD. J lost 4 bases, V lost 4 bases, and 1 base had no gene match. This CDR3 spans 13 amino acids.

V and J are TRBV11-3 and TRBJ1-6; tentatively, D is TRBD1 (6 bases). CDR1 SGHNT and CDR2 YENEEA come from the germline V gene. Trimming took off 1 base at V and 2 bases at J, with 12 bases between the two ends. CDR3 length equals 17 residues. In DNA, the CDR3 is TGTGCCAGCAGCTTAGGCAAAACAGGGACCTATAATTCACCCCTCCACTTT. Translation gives CASSLGKTGTYNSPLHF.

The rearrangement links TRBV10-2 to TRBJ2-1; the match to TRBD2 covers 13 bases. This CDR3 region has 17 residues. Trimming took 6 bases from V and 2 from J; bases not matched to a gene: 7. Germline V gene sequence: CDR1 WSHSY, CDR2 SAAADI. The CDR3 here is CASSTGTSGTPYNEQFF. In DNA, the CDR3 is TGCGCCAGCAGCACCGGGACTAGCGGGACGCCCTACAATGAGCAGTTCTTC.

This clonotype was observed a few times. The chain joins TRBV5-1 to TRBJ2-1; 8 nucleotides match TRBD2. After removal of 0 bases from V and 9 bases from J, the junction contained 8 bases not matched to a gene. The CDR3 length is 15 residues. Germline CDR1 SGHRS, CDR2 YFSETQ. The CDR3 DNA reads as TGCGCCAGCAGCTTGGATCAGATGACTAGCGTTGAGCAGTTCTTC. This gives the protein CASSLDQMTSVEQFF.